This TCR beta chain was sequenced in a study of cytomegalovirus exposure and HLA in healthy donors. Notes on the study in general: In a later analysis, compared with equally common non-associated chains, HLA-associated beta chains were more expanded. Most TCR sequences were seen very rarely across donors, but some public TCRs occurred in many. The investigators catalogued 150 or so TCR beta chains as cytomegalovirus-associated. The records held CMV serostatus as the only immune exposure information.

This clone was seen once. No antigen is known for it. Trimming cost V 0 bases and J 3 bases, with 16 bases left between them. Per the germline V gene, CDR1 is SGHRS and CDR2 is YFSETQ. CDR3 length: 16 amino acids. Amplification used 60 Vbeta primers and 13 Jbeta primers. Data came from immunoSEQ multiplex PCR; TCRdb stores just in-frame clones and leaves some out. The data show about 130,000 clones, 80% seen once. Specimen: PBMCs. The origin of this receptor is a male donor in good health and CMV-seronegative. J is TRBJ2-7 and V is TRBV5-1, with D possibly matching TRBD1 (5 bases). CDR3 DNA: TGCGCCAGCAGCTTGGCCCAGGGATCTATTGTCTACGAGCAGTACTTC. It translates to CASSLAQGSIVYEQYF.